Listed here is a single T cell receptor beta chain. The data originate from a study of blood T cell repertoires in COVID-19. On the study more broadly: The origin of the acute and convalescent COVID-19 samples was the United States, Italy and Spain. PBMCs, B-cell-depleted T cells, or T cells provided the cDNA or gDNA that made up the material.

In the authors' methods: It was from reference gene primer amplification that nucleated cell counts were estimated. Sequenced by immunoSEQ multiplex PCR; TCRdb stores in-frame clones only, minus some. V, J and clone size are those of that table, while D and trimming were read from the DNA. The sample consists of more than 100,000 clones, about four fifths of them appearing once. This sequence was found in a woman aged 50 to 60 with acute or convalescent COVID-19. Sequenced sample: peripheral blood.

The CDR3 DNA sequence: TGTGCCTGGAGTAGAAGGGTCGGGACAGGGGTAACCGGGGAGCTGTTTTTT. Its protein product is CAWSRRVGTGVTGELFF. The chain links TRBV30 to TRBJ2-2, with 10 bases matching TRBD1. The junction had 11 bases not matched to a gene; V was cut back by 2 bases and J by 5 bases. This CDR3 contains 17 residues. CDR1 and CDR2 (germline): GTSNPN, SVGIG (reference sequence).